Below, one T cell receptor beta chain is given with its context. Its antigen is not known. This sample is drawn from a study of T cell responses to AZD1222 COVID-19 vaccine. Findings and limits, study-wide: Vaccine-related CD4 TCRs covered spike, predominating at 160-218 and 743-854. Clonal diversity may have been underestimated in mostly white British donors.

Some clones are missing from TCRdb's copy, which holds only in-frame ones; the method was immunoSEQ multiplex PCR. This sample has about 150,000 clones, with roughly nine tenths found just once. Between the trimmed V and J ends, which lost 0 bases and 4 bases, there was a span of 12 bases. This CDR3 contains 14 residues. Germline V gives CDR1 SQVTM, CDR2 ANQGSEA. This receptor was obtained from an adult in good health. The starting material was peripheral blood, obtained on day 0 of AZD1222 vaccination. The chain carries TRBV29-1 and TRBJ1-2; D possibly corresponds to TRBD1 (6 bases). This chain's CDR3 is CSVEDTAGAYGYTF. CDR3 nucleotides: TGCAGCGTTGAAGATACAGCAGGGGCCTATGGCTACACCTTC.